The entry below describes one T cell receptor (beta chain). What it binds is not known. This record comes from a study of cytomegalovirus exposure and HLA in healthy donors. General study points: It was assumed in the presence/absence analyses that sequencing depth was roughly uniform across donors. A later analysis reportedly identified an Asian-associated ancestry cluster as carrying fewer N-insertions than the roughly 720-donor mean.

Primers: 60 Vbeta forward and 13 Jbeta reverse. Assay: immunoSEQ multiplex PCR; the TCRdb copy retains only in-frame clones and omits some. The data contain around 140,000 clones, 75% of them singletons. Trimming removed 3 bases from V and 3 bases from J; junction bases left unmatched: 10. Germline CDR1 LNHDA, CDR2 SQIVND (reference sequence). This CDR3 has 17 residues. The TCR was taken from a man aged 35 to 55 in good health and CMV-seronegative. The sequenced sample was PBMCs. The V call is TRBV19, the J call TRBJ2-1; 8 nucleotides match TRBD2. The CDR3 coding sequence is TGTGCCAGTAGTATTAGTTTAGGGCGGGGGGACTACAATGAGCAGTTCTTC. This translates into CASSISLGRGDYNEQFF.